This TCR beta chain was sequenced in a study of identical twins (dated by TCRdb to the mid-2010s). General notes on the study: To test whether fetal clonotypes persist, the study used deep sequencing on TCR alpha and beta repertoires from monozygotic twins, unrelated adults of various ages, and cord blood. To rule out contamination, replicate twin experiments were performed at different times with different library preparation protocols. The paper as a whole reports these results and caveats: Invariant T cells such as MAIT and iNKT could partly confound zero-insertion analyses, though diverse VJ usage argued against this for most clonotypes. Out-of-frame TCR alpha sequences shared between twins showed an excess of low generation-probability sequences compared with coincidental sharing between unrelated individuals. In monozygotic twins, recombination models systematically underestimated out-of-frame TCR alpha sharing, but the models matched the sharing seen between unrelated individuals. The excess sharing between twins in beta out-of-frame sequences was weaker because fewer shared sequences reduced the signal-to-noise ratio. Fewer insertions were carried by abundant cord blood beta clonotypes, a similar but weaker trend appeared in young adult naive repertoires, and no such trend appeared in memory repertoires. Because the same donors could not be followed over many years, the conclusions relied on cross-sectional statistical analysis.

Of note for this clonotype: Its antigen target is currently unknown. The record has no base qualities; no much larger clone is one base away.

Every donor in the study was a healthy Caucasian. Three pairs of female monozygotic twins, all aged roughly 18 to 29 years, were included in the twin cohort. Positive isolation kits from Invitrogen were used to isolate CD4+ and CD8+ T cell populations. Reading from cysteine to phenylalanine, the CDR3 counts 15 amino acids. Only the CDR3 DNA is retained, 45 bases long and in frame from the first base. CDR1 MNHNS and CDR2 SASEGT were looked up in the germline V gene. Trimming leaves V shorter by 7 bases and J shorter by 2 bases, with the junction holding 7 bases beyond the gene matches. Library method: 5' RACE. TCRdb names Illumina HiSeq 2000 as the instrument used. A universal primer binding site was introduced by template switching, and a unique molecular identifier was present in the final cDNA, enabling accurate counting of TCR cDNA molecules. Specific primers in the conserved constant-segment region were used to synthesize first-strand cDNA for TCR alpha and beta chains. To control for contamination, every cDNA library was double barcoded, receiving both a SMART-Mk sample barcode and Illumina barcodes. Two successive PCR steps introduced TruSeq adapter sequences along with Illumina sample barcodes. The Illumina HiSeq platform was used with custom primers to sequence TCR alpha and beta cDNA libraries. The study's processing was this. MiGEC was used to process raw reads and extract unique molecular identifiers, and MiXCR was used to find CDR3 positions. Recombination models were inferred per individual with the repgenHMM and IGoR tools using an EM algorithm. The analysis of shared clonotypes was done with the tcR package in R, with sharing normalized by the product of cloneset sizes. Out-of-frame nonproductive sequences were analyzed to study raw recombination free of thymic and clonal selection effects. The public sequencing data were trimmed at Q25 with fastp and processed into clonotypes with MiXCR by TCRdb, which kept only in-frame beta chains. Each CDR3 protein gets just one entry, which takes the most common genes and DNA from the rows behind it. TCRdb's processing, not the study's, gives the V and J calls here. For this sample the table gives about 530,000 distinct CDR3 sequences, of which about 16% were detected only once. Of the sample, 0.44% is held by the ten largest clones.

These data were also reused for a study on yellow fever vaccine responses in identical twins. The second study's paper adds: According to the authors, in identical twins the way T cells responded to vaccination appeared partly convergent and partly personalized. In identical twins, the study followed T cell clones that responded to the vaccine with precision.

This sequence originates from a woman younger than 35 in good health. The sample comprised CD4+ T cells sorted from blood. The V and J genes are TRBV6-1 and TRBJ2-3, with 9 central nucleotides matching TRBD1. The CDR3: CASKKQGAYTDTQYF. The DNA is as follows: TGTGCCAGCAAAAAACAGGGGGCATACACAGATACGCAGTATTTT.